This TCR beta chain was sequenced in a study of blood T cell repertoires in COVID-19. At the level of the study: Sites across the United States, Italy and Spain contributed samples from acute and convalescent COVID-19.

This clone occurred once. Participants came from about two dozen US areas, aged about 18 to 89 years. V dropped 1 base and J dropped 4 bases, with 12 bases sitting between them. The CDR3 has 14 residues. Germline V CDR1 and CDR2: SGHNT, YYREEE (reference sequence). Authors' analysis steps: Researchers report that nucleated cell counts were estimated from reference gene primer amplification. Assay: immunoSEQ multiplex PCR; the TCRdb copy retains only in-frame clones and omits some. The V and J calls and clone size are taken from that table; D and trimming were inferred from the DNA. Of around 290,000 clones in the sample, approximately 85% were seen once.

The receptor was derived from a woman under 40 who had recovered from COVID-19. Sample: PBMCs or T cells enriched from blood (not recorded which). The chain uses TRBV5-4 and TRBJ2-7; the D gene is possibly TRBD2 (6 bases). CDR3 DNA: TGTGCCAGCAGCTTGTTGTCTAGCGTGTACGAGCAGTACTTC. It encodes CASSLLSSVYEQYF.